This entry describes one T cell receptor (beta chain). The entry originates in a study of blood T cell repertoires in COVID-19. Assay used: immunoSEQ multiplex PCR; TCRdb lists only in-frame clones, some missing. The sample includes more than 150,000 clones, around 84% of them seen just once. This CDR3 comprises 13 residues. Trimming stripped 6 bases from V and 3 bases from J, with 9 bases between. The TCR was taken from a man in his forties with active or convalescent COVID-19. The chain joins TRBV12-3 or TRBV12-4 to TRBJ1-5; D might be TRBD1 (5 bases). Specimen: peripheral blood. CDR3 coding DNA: TGTGCCAGCAGCGACAGTTCCAATCAGCCCCAGCATTTT. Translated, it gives CASSDSSNQPQHF.